The T cell receptor beta chain under discussion was sequenced for a study of Ad26.COV2.S vaccination and SARS-CoV-2 variants. Broader study findings: Post-vaccination spike-specific CD8+ and CD4+ T cell responses reportedly had substantial breadth.

CDR1 ENHRY and CDR2 SYGVKD come from the germline V gene. Trimming cost V 4 bases and J 6 bases, with 16 bases left between them. The CDR3 length is 15 residues. Treatment of the sample: roughly 18 received Ad26.COV2.S at low or high dose, single or two shots; a few received placebo; per-sample allocation not given. At day 63 after the first vaccine or placebo injection, samples were drawn. This Boston cohort included adults aged 18-55 years. This clone was seen just once. Its matching antigen is unknown. Assay used: immunoSEQ multiplex PCR; TCRdb lists only in-frame clones, some missing. The table shows around 400,000 clones, with around nine tenths occurring only once.

This receptor was taken from a person aged 18-60 years who received the Ad26.COV2.S COVID-19 vaccine or a placebo. The sample in question was peripheral blood, obtained in a trial of Ad26.COV2.S vaccine versus placebo. V and J are TRBV10-3 and TRBJ2-1, with a possible D match to TRBD2 (7 bases). Here the CDR3 DNA reads TGTGCCATCAGTGGGGGCGGGAGCAGGGGCAATGAGCAGTTCTTC. It yields the protein CAISGGGSRGNEQFF.